These 16 T cell receptor beta chains share one sample of origin, sequenced in a study of T-cell reconstitution after alpha-beta-depleted transplantation in children. Preparation of the TCRbeta library involved a method that used unique molecular identifiers. TCRdb re-called the PCR reads through MiXCR, storing one row per CDR3 protein. The repertoire holds 300,000 or so distinct CDR3 sequences, with approximately 23% as singletons. The sample was PBMCs, mostly from graft donor cells, taken 180 days after TCRalphabeta/CD19-depleted stem cell transplant. The receptor set was obtained from a male patient aged 10 to 17 who had a stem cell transplant for acute lymphoblastic leukemia, so the T cells may come from the graft donor.

This clonotype was counted between two and nine times. The chain couples TRBV20-1 to TRBJ2-5; D perhaps matches TRBD2 (5 bases). Germline loops: CDR1 DFQATT, CDR2 SNEGSKA (reference sequence). The CDR3 sequence is 12 residues long. CDR3 nucleotides: TGCAGCCAATACGGGATAAAGGAGACCCAGTACTTC. It codes for CSQYGIKETQYF.

This clonotype was counted between two and nine times. V is TRBV4-2 and J is TRBJ2-7; TRBD2 matches 8 bases. The CDR3 covers 14 residues. V lost 5 bases, J lost 6 bases, and 9 bases stayed unmatched. Germline CDR1 LGHNA, CDR2 YNFKEQ. The CDR3 region has the DNA TGTGCCAGCAGCGGTAGCGGGAATTCTGTCGAGCAGTACTTC. Its translation: CASSGSGNSVEQYF.

In its sample, this clonotype was seen many times. The V gene is TRBV12-3 or TRBV12-4, the J gene TRBJ1-1; D ambiguous. Trimming shortened V by 7 bases and J by 0 bases, and 9 bases separated the two germline ends. There are 13 residues in the CDR3. CDR3 in DNA: TGTGCCAGCAAGTCCAGCATGAACACTGAAGCTTTCTTT. This translates into CASKSSMNTEAFF.

This clonotype was seen only a few times. This sequence joins TRBV20-1 and TRBJ2-5; D might be TRBD1 (5 bases). Per germline, CDR1 DFQATT and CDR2 SNEGSKA (reference sequence). The CDR3 is made up of 14 amino acids. Trimming cost V 5 bases and J 2 bases, with 15 bases left between them. The CDR3 nucleotides read TGCAGTGCTCCCCAGGGTTTTTGGCAAGAGACCCAGTACTTC. This sequence encodes CSAPQGFWQETQYF.

This clonotype was detected once. The chain is built from TRBV4-2 and TRBJ2-3; 12 bases line up with TRBD2. CDR1 LGHNA and CDR2 YNFKEQ come from the germline V gene. Trimming at V came to 0 bases and at J to 3 bases, leaving 10 bases not matched to a gene. The CDR3 is 19 amino acids. CDR3 amino acids: CASSQEGLAGGVETDTQYF. DNA of the CDR3: TGTGCCAGCAGCCAAGAAGGTCTAGCGGGAGGGGTGGAGACAGATACGCAGTATTTT.

This rearrangement joins TRBV6-4 to TRBJ2-3; D is uncertain. V was clipped by 3 bases and J by 3 bases, with 7 bases between them. The germline gives CDR1 MRHNA, CDR2 SNTAGT. The CDR3 runs to 13 residues. The CDR3, as DNA: TGTGCCAGCAGTGAGAGGTTGACAGATACGCAGTATTTT. It codes for CASSERLTDTQYF.

This clonotype occurred a few times. The chain employs TRBV9 and TRBJ2-2; D may be TRBD1 (6 bases). Germline CDR1 is SGDLS and CDR2 is YYNGEE. V was cut by 4 bases and J by 2 bases, with 9 bases left in between. The CDR3 has 14 amino acids. The CDR3 here is CASSQGLNTGELFF. CDR3 nucleotide sequence: TGTGCCAGCAGCCAGGGGCTAAACACCGGGGAGCTGTTTTTT.

CDR3 nucleotides: TGTGCCAGCAGAGAACAGGGTGTAGCTGGAAACACCATATATTTT. Amino acids: CASREQGVAGNTIYF. V gene TRBV6-1 combines with J gene TRBJ1-3; D is possibly TRBD1 (6 bases). Trimming took 6 bases from V and 2 from J, leaving 14 bases between them. The CDR3 has 15 amino acids. Germline V gives CDR1 MNHNS, CDR2 SASEGT.

The chain is built from TRBV5-1 and TRBJ1-2, with D uncertain. V lost 3 bases to trimming and J lost 4 bases, with 10 bases between them. The CDR3 totals 13 residues. Germline V lookup: CDR1 SGHRS, CDR2 YFSETQ. The CDR3 loop reads CASSYDTLYGYTF. CDR3 in DNA: TGCGCCAGCAGCTATGACACCCTCTATGGCTACACCTTC.

This clonotype was seen more than once but under ten times. The chain is built from TRBV27 and TRBJ2-5, with D possibly matching TRBD1 (8 bases). V lost 0 bases, J lost 4 bases, and 12 bases lay in between. The CDR3 runs to 15 residues. From germline, CDR1 is MNHEY and CDR2 SMNVEV (reference sequence). This CDR3 reads CASSLSTGGGETQYF. The CDR3 bases are TGTGCCAGCAGTTTATCCACAGGGGGGGGAGAGACCCAGTACTTC.

This clonotype was recorded many times. DNA of the CDR3: TGTGCCAGCAGTTTCCGCAGGGGGCTTGATGAGCAGTTCTTC. It yields the protein CASSFRRGLDEQFF. The genes are TRBV12-3 or TRBV12-4 and TRBJ2-1; TRBD1 matches at 8 bases. The CDR3 has 14 residues. Trimming at V came to 3 bases and at J to 8 bases, leaving 6 bases not matched to a gene.

This clonotype turned up a few times. The chain is built from TRBV7-6 and TRBJ2-7; the match to TRBD1 covers 11 bases. This CDR3 contains 15 residues. The V segment lost 5 bases and the J segment 4 bases; nucleotides outside the gene matches: 7. CDR1 and CDR2 from the germline V gene are SGHVS and FNYEAQ. DNA for the CDR3: TGTGCCAGCAGCATAGGGACAGGGGGTCAGTACGAGCAGTACTTC. Translated, it gives CASSIGTGGQYEQYF. The complete variable domain, with remaining parts taken from reference TRBV7-6 and TRBJ2-7, reads GAGVSQSPRYKVTKRGQDVALRCDPISGHVSLYWYRQALGQGPEFLTYFNYEAQQDKSGLPNDRFSAERPEGSISTLTIQRTEQRDSAMYRCASSIGTGGQYEQYFGPGTRLTVT.

In regard to this clonotype: The junction differs from germline at one of its ends, possibly a read error. The V gene is TRBV7-6, the J gene TRBJ2-1; 11 bases match TRBD2. The CDR3 contains 19 residues. Germline V gives CDR1 SGHVS, CDR2 FNYEAQ. Here the CDR3 reads CTSSLEPSGRSRENNEQFF. In DNA form, the CDR3 reads TGTACCAGCAGCTTAGAACCTAGCGGGAGGTCTAGAGAGAACAATGAGCAGTTCTTC.

Worth noting for this clonotype: One end of the junction fails to match germline, which may point to a read error. The rearrangement uses TRBV12-3 or TRBV12-4 and TRBJ2-7, with D perhaps matching TRBD1 (5 bases). This CDR3 is built from 15 residues. The CDR3 here is CASSLGGWSSYEQDF. In DNA form, the CDR3 reads TGTGCCAGCAGTTTAGGGGGCTGGAGCTCCTACGAGCAGGACTTC.

This chain connects TRBV7-3 to TRBJ1-1; D is ambiguous. V was clipped by 7 bases and J by 3 bases, with 9 bases between them. This CDR3 is built from 12 residues. Germline V CDR1 and CDR2: SGHTA, FQGTGA. For the CDR3, the DNA is TGTGCCAGCAAAGACACCTACACTGAAGCTTTCTTT. It codes for CASKDTYTEAFF.

The rearrangement uses TRBV7-8 and TRBJ1-5; perhaps TRBD1 as D (5 bases). Germline-derived CDR1 and CDR2 are SGHVS and FQNEAQ. V gave up 2 bases and J gave up 2 bases, with 16 bases separating them. This CDR3 region has 17 residues. CDR3 residues: CASSLYPRGVGNQPQHF. The CDR3 nucleotides are TGTGCCAGCAGCTTATACCCCAGAGGGGTTGGCAATCAGCCCCAGCATTTT.